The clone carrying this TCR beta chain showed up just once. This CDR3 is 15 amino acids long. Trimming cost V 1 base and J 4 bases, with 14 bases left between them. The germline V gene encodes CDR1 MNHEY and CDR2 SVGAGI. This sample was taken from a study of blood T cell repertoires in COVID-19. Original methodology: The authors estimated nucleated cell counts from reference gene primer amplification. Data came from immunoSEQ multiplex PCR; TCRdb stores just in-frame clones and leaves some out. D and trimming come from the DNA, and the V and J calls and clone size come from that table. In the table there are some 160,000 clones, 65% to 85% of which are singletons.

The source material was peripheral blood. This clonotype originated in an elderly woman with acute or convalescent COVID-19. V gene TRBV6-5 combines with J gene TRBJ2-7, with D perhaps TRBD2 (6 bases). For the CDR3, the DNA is TGTGCCAGCAGTTACTTGGGGGGAGAGGGATACGAGCAGTACTTC. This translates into CASSYLGGEGYEQYF.